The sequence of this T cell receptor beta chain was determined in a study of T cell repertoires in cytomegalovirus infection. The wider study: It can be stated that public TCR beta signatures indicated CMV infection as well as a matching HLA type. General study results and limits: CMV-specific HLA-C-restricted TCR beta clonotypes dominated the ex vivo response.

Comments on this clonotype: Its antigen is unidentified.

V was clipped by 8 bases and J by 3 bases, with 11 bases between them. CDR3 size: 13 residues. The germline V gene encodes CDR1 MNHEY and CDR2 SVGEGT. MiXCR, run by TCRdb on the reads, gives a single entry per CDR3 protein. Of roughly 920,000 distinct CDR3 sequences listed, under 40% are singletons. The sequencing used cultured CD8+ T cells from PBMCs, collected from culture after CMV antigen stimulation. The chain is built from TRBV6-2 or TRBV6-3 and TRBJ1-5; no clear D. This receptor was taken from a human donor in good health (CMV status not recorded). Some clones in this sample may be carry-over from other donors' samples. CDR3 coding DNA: TGTGCCAGCGCCGACAAGGACAATCAGCCCCAGCATTTT. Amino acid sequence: CASADKDNQPQHF.